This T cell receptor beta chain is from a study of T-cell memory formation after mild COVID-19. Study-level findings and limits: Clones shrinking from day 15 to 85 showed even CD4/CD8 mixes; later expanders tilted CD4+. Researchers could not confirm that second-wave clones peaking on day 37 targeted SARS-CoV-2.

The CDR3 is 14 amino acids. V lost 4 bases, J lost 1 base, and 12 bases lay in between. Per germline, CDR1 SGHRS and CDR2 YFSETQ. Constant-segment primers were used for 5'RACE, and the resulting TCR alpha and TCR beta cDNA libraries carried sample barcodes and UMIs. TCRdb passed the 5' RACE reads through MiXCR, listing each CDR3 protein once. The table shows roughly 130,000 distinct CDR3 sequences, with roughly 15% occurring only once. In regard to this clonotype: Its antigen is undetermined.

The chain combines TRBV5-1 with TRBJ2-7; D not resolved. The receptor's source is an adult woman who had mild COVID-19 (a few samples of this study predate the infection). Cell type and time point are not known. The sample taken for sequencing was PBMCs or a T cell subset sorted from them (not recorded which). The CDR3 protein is CASSGRDVSYEQYF. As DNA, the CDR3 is TGCGCCAGCAGCGGAAGAGACGTTTCCTACGAGCAGTACTTC.